The rows below give T cell receptor beta chains drawn from one sample of a study of blood T cell repertoires in COVID-19. Measured with immunoSEQ multiplex PCR; TCRdb has only the in-frame clones, and not every one. This sample has over 200,000 clones; 84% occur once, and the top ten carry roughly 20%. The sequencing input was peripheral blood. These receptors came from a woman at least 80 years old with active or convalescent COVID-19. Each CDR3 is given with its conserved first and last residue. The D gene is left open where the match is weak. The listing skips clone size in some rows; elsewhere it reads once, few, many or a size class.

>-|TRBV9|TRBJ2-7|TRBD1
CASSGRGPDFHEQYF
TGTGCCAGCAGCGGCAGGGGGCCGGATTTCCACGAGCAGTACTTC
>once|TRBV28|TRBJ1-2|-
CASVRGSKNYGYTF
TGTGCCAGCGTCAGGGGTAGTAAAAACTATGGCTACACCTTC
>-|TRBV28|TRBJ1-2|-
CASSFARRGNYGYTF
TGTGCCAGCAGTTTCGCCCGCAGGGGTAACTATGGCTACACCTTC
>-|TRBV30|TRBJ2-5|TRBD2
CAWSFSGRGTQYF
TGTGCCTGGAGTTTTAGCGGGAGGGGGACCCAGTACTTC
>few|TRBV9|TRBJ1-3|TRBD1
CASSASPVPLKGARGNTIYF
TGTGCCAGCAGCGCGTCCCCAGTTCCATTAAAGGGGGCGCGAGGAAACACCATATATTTT
>once|TRBV11-2|TRBJ1-5|-
CASSLDRAGQPQHF
TGTGCCAGCAGCTTAGACAGGGCGGGGCAGCCCCAGCATTTT
>-|TRBV6-5|TRBJ2-1|-
CASSYGPPGYNEQFF
TGTGCCAGCAGTTACGGACCCCCGGGGTACAATGAGCAGTTCTTC
>-|TRBV3-1/TRBV3-2|TRBJ1-5|-
CASSPGSGNPNQPQHF
TGTGCCAGCAGCCCGGGGAGCGGGAACCCCAATCAGCCCCAGCATTTT
>-|TRBV7-3|TRBJ2-5|-
CASSRGQQETQYF
TGTGCCAGCAGCCGAGGACAGCAAGAGACCCAGTACTTC
>once|TRBV25-1|TRBJ2-7|-
CASSDGTSYEQYF
TGTGCCAGCAGTGATGGGACATCCTACGAGCAGTACTTC
>few|TRBV27|TRBJ1-5|-
CASSFSGEGVGQPQHF
TGTGCCAGCAGTTTTTCGGGCGAAGGGGTTGGACAGCCCCAGCATTTT
>few|TRBV7-9|TRBJ2-2|TRBD2
CASSLRAGVDTGELFF
TGTGCCAGCAGCTTACGAGCGGGAGTAGACACCGGGGAGCTGTTTTTT
>-|TRBV30|TRBJ2-4|TRBD1
CACRGAKNIQYF
TGTGCGTGCAGGGGGGCCAAAAACATTCAGTACTTC
>once|TRBV6-5|TRBJ2-7|-
CATSLYGSRSYEQYF
TGTGCCACCTCCTTATACGGGTCCAGATCCTACGAGCAGTACTTC
>once|TRBV3-1/TRBV3-2|TRBJ2-7|-
CASSQAKREVDEQYF
TGTGCCAGCAGCCAAGCAAAACGGGAAGTCGACGAGCAGTACTTC
>-|TRBV27|TRBJ2-7|TRBD1
CASMGQGTYEQYF
TGTGCCAGCATGGGACAGGGCACCTACGAGCAGTACTTC
>-|TRBV5-1|TRBJ2-5|-
CASSLGASVGTQYF
TGCGCCAGCAGCTTGGGGGCCTCGGTTGGGACCCAGTACTTC
>-|TRBV6-2/TRBV6-3|TRBJ2-1|TRBD2
CASSYSKVAGGYHNEQFF
TGTGCCAGCAGTTACTCTAAAGTAGCGGGAGGGTACCACAATGAGCAGTTCTTC
>-|TRBV5-4|TRBJ1-1|-
CASSFDTGDTEAFF
TGTGCCAGCAGCTTCGACACGGGGGACACTGAAGCTTTCTTT
>-|TRBV18|TRBJ2-1|TRBD2
CASSRNSGTSDNEQFF
TGTGCCAGCTCACGCAACTCCGGGACTAGTGACAATGAGCAGTTCTTC
>-|TRBV7-2|TRBJ1-2|-
CASSLASRNYGYTF
TGTGCCAGCAGCTTAGCGAGCAGGAACTATGGCTACACCTTC
>few|TRBV2|TRBJ1-1|-
CASSDRVVKAFF
TGTGCCAGCAGTGACAGGGTAGTTAAAGCTTTCTTT